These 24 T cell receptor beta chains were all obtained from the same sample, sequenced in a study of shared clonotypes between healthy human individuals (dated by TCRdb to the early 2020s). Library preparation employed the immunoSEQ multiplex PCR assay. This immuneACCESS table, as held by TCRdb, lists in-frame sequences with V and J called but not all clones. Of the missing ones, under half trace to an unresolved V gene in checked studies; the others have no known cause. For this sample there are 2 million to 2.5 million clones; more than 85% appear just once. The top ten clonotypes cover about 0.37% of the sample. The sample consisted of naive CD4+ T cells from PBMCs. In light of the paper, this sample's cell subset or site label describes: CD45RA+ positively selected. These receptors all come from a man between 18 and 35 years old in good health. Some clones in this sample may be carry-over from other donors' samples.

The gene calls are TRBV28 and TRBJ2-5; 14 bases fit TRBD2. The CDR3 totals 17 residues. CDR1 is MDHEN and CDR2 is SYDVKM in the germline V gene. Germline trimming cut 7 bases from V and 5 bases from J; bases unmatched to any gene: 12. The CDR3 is CASNPWGTSGRKETQYF. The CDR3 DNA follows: TGTGCCAGCAACCCCTGGGGGACTAGCGGGAGAAAGGAGACCCAGTACTTC.

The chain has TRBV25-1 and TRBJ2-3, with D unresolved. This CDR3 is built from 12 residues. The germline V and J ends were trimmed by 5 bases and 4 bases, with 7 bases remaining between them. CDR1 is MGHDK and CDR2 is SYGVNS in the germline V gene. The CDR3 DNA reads TGTGCCAGCAGTACGGCGTCAGATACGCAGTATTTT. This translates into CASSTASDTQYF.

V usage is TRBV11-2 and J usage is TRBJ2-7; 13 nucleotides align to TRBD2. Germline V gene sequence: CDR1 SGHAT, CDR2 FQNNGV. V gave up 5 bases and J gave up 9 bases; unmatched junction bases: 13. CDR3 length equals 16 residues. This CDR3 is CASSRTNGLAGAVQYF. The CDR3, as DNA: TGTGCCAGCAGCCGAACCAACGGACTAGCGGGAGCGGTGCAGTACTTC.

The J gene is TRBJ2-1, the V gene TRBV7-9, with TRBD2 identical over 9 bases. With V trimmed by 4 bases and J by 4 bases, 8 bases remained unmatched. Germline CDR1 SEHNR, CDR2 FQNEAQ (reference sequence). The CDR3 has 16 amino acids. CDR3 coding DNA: TGTGCCAGCAGCTCTAAAGCGGGAGGAACGTACAATGAGCAGTTCTTC. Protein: CASSSKAGGTYNEQFF.

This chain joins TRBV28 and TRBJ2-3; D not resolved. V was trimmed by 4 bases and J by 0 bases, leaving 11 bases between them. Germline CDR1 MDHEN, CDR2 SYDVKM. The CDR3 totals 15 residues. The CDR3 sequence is CASSSADASTDTQYF. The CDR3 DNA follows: TGTGCCAGCAGTTCGGCCGATGCTAGCACAGATACGCAGTATTTT.

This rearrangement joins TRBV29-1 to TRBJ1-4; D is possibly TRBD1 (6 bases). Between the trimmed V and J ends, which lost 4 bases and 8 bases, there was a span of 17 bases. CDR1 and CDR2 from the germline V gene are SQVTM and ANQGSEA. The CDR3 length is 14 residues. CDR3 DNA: TGCAGCGTTGTCTCGGGGGCTTCCAGCGAAAAACTGTTTTTT. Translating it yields CSVVSGASSEKLFF.

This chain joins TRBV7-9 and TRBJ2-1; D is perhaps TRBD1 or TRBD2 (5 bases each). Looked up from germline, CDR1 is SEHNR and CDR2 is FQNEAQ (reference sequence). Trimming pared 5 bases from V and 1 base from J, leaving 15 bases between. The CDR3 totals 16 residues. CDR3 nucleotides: TGTGCCAGCAGCGGTACCGGGACGCGTTCCTACAATGAGCAGTTCTTC. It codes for CASSGTGTRSYNEQFF. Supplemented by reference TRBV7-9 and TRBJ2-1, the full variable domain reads DTGVSQNPRHKITKRGQNVTFRCDPISEHNRLYWYRQTLGQGPEFLTYFQNEAQLEKSRLLSDRFSAERPKGSFSTLEIQRTEQGDSAMYLCASSGTGTRSYNEQFFGPGTRLTVL.

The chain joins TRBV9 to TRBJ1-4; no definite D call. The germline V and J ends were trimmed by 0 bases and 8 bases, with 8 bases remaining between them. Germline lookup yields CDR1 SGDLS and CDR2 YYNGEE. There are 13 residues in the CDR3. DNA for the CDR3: TGTGCCAGCAGCGTAGCGTGGGGAGAAAAACTGTTTTTT. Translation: CASSVAWGEKLFF. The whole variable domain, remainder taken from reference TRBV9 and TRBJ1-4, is DSGVTQTPKHLITATGQRVTLRCSPRSGDLSVYWYQQSLDQGLQFLIQYYNGEERAKGNILERFSAQQFPDLHSELNLSSLELGDSALYFCASSVAWGEKLFFGSGTQLSVL.

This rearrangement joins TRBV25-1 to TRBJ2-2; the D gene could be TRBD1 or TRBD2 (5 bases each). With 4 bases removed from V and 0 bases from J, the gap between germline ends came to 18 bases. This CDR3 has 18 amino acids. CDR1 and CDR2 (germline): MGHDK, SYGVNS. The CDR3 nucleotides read TGTGCCAGCAGTGGGCCCGGGGCCAAAAAATCGAACACCGGGGAGCTGTTTTTT. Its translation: CASSGPGAKKSNTGELFF.

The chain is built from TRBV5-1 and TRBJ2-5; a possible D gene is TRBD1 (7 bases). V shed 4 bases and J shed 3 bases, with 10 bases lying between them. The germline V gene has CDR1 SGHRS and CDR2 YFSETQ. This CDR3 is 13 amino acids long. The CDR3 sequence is CASSRGTEETQYF. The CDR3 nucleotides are TGCGCCAGCAGCCGCGGGACAGAAGAGACCCAGTACTTC.

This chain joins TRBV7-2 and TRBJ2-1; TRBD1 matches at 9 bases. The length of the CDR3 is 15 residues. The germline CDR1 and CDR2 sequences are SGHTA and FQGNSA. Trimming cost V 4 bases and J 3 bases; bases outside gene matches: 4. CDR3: CASSSRTGDYNEQFF. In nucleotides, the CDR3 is TGTGCCAGCAGCTCCCGGACAGGGGACTACAATGAGCAGTTCTTC.

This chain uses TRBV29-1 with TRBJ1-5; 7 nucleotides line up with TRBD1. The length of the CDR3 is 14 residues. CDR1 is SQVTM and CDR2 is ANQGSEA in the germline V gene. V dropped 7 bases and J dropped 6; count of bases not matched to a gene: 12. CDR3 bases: TGCAGCGCCACCACAGGGGAGTTAGCTCAGCCCCAGCATTTT. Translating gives CSATTGELAQPQHF.

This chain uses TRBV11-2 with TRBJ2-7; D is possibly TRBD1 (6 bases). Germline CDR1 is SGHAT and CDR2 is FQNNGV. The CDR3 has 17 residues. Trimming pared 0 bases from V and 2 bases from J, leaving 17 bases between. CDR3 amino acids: CASSLELLTGRTYEQYF. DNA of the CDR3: TGTGCCAGCAGCTTAGAGCTGCTGACAGGCCGCACCTACGAGCAGTACTTC.

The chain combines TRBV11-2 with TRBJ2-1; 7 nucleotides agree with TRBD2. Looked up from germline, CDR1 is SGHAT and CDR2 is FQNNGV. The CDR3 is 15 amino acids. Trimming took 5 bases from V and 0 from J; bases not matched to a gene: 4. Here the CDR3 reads CASSASGNSYNEQFF. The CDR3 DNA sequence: TGTGCCAGCAGCGCTAGCGGAAACTCCTACAATGAGCAGTTCTTC.

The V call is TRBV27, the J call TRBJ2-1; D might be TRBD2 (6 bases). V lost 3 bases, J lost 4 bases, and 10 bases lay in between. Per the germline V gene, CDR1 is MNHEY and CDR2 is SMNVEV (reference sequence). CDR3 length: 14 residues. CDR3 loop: CASSFSGWYNEQFF. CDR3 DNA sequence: TGTGCCAGCAGTTTCAGCGGGTGGTACAATGAGCAGTTCTTC.

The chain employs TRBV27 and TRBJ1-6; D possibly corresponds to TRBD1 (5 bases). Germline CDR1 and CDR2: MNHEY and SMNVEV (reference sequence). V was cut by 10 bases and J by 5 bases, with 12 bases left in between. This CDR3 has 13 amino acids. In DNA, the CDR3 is TGTGCCACCACCGGGGGAAATAATTCACCCCTCCACTTT. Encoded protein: CATTGGNNSPLHF.

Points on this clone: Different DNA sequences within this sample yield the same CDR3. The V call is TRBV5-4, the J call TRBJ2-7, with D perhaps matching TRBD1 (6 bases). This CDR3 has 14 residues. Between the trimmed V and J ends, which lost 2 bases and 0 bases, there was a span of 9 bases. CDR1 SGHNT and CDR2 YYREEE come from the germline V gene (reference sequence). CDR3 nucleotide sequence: TGTGCCAGCAGCTTAACAGGGAACTCCTACGAGCAGTACTTC. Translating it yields CASSLTGNSYEQYF.

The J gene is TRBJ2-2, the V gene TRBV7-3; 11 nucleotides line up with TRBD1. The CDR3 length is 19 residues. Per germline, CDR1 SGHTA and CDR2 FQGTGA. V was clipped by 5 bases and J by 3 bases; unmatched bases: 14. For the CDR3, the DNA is TGTGCCAGCAGCCGAACCGCCGGGACAGGGGGTCTCGACACCGGGGAGCTGTTTTTT. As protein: CASSRTAGTGGLDTGELFF.

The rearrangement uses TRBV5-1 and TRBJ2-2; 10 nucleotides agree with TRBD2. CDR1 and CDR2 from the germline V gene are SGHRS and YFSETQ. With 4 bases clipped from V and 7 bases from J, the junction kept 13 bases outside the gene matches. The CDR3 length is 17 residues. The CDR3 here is CASSPRGSGGGIGELFF. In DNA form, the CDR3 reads TGCGCCAGCAGCCCCCGAGGGAGCGGGGGGGGCATCGGGGAGCTGTTTTTT. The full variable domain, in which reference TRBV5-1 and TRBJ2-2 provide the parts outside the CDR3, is KAGVTQTPRYLIKTRGQQVTLSCSPISGHRSVSWYQQTPGQGLQFLFEYFSETQRNKGNFPGRFSGRQFSNSRSEMNVSTLELGDSALYLCASSPRGSGGGIGELFFGEGSRLTVL.

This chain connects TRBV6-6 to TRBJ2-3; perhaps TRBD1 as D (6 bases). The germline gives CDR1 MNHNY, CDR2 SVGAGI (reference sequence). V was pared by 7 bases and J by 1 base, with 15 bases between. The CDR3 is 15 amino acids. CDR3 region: CASNAQGLGTDTQYF. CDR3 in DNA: TGTGCCAGCAATGCCCAGGGGCTGGGCACAGATACGCAGTATTTT.

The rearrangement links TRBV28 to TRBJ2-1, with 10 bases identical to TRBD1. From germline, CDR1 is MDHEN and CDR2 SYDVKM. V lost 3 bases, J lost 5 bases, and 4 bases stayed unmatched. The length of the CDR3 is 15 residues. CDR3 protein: CASSFTGTGDNEQFF. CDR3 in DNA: TGTGCCAGCAGTTTCACCGGGACAGGGGACAATGAGCAGTTCTTC.

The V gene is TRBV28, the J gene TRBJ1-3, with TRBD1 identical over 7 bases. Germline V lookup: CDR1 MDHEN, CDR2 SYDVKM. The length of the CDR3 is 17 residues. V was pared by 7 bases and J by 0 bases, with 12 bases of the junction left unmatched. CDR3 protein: CASNDRAYLPSGNTIYF. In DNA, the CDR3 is TGTGCCAGCAATGACAGGGCCTATCTACCCTCTGGAAACACCATATATTTT.

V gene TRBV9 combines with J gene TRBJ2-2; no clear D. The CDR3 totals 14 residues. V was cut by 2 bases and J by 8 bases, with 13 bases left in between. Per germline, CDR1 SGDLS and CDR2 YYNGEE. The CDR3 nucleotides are TGTGCCAGCAGCGTCATGTCCACCGAAGGGGAGCTGTTTTTT. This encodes CASSVMSTEGELFF.

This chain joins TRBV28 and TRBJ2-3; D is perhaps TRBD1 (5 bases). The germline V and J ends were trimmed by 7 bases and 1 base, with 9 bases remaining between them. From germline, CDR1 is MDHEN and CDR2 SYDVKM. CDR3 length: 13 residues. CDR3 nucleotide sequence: TGTGCCAGCAAGGGCAGGGGCACAGATACGCAGTATTTT. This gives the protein CASKGRGTDTQYF.